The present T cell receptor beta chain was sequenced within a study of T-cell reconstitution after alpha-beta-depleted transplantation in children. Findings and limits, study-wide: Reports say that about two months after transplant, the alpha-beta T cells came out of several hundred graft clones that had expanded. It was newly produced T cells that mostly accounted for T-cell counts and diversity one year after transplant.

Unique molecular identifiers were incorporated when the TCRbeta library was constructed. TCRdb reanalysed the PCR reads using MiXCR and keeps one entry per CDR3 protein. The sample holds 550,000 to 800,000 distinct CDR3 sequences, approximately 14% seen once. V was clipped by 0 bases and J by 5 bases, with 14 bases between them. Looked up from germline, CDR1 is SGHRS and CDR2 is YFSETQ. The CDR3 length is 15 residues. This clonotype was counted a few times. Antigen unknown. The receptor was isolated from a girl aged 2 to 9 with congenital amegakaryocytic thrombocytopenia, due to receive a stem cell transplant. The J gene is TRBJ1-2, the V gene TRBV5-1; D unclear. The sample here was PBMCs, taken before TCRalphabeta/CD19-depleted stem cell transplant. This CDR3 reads CASSLEGGKGYGYTF. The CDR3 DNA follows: TGCGCCAGCAGCTTGGAAGGCGGAAAAGGATATGGCTACACCTTC.